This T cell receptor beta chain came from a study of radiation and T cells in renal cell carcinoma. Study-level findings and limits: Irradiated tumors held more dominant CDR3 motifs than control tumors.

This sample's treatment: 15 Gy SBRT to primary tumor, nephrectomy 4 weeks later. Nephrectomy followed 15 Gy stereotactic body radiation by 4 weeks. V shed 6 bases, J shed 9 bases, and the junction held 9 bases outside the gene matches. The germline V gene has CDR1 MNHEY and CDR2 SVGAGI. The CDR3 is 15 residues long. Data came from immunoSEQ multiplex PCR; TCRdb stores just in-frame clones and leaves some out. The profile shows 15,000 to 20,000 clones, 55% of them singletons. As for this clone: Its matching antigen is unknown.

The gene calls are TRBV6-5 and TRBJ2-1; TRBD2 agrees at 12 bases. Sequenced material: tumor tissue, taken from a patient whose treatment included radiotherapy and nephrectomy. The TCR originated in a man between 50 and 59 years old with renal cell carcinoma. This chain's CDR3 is CASSQLAGGPREQFF. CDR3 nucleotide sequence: TGTGCCAGCAGCCAGCTAGCGGGAGGGCCTCGTGAGCAGTTCTTC.